This TCR beta chain derives from a study of blood T cell repertoires in COVID-19. Study-wide background: Researchers got acute and convalescent COVID-19 samples from the United States, Italy and Spain. T cells, B-cell-depleted T cells, or PBMCs provided the cDNA or gDNA that served as material.

This clone has just one count. V trimming: 3 bases; J trimming: 6 bases; junction bases outside the gene matches: 7. The CDR3 contains 15 residues. In germline, CDR1 is MNHNS, CDR2 SASEGT. In the authors' workflow: For nucleated cells, counts were estimated from reference gene primer amplification. Generated by immunoSEQ multiplex PCR, the TCRdb table keeps only in-frame clones and is missing some. The V and J calls and clone size come from that table; D and trimming were worked out from the DNA. The table has 120,000 to 150,000 clones, about 88% seen once. The clonotype comes from a human donor in a cohort sampled during active COVID-19. The genes are TRBV6-1 and TRBJ2-7; 11 bases fit TRBD1. The specimen was peripheral blood. CDR3 bases: TGTGCCAGCAGTGAGATGGACAGGGGGCCAGGCGAGCAGTACTTC. Its translation: CASSEMDRGPGEQYF.